This passage covers 32 T cell receptor beta chains from one sample sequenced in a study of CD8 T cells in ankylosing spondylitis. TCRdb redid the calling of the 5' RACE reads with MiXCR, one entry per CDR3 protein. The table includes around 280,000 distinct CDR3 sequences, around 19% detected once. The sequenced material came from blood, either unsorted or a sorted T cell fraction (not recorded which). Receptor source: a male donor with ankylosing spondylitis or in good health (not recorded which).

This clonotype occurred a few times. The chain has TRBV6-1 and TRBJ2-3; perhaps D is TRBD1 or TRBD2 (6 bases each). With 3 bases removed from V and 2 bases from J, the gap between germline ends came to 18 bases. Per germline, CDR1 MNHNS and CDR2 SASEGT. This CDR3 comprises 17 residues. For the CDR3, the DNA is TGTGCCAGCAGTGATGGGGTGCGGGACACAGACACAGATACGCAGTATTTT. It yields the protein CASSDGVRDTDTDTQYF.

The V gene is TRBV4-1, the J gene TRBJ1-2; the D is unclear. Trimming removed 5 bases from V and 7 bases from J, with 14 bases in between. In germline, CDR1 is MGHRA, CDR2 YSYEKL. CDR3 length equals 13 residues. CDR3: CASSSSAGSGYTF. The CDR3 region has the DNA TGCGCCAGCAGCTCGAGCGCCGGCTCTGGCTACACCTTC.

This chain links TRBV7-2 with TRBJ2-1, with D possibly being TRBD1 (6 bases). Trimming left V 0 bases short and J 5 bases short, with 11 bases between. The length of the CDR3 is 15 residues. Germline V CDR1 and CDR2: SGHTA, FQGNSA. The CDR3 DNA sequence: TGTGCCAGCAGCTTAGCTCCCGGGGACAACAATGAGCAGTTCTTC. It encodes CASSLAPGDNNEQFF.

In its sample, this clonotype was seen a few times. The J gene is TRBJ1-5, the V gene TRBV5-5; TRBD1 matches at 7 bases. This CDR3 is built from 15 residues. Losses at the gene ends were 3 bases for V and 4 bases for J; bases not matched to a gene: 7. From germline, CDR1 is SGHKS and CDR2 YYEKEE (reference sequence). CDR3 DNA sequence: TGTGCCAGCAGCTCGACAGGGAATTGGAATCAGCCCCAGCATTTT. Its translation: CASSSTGNWNQPQHF. The full variable domain, completed using reference TRBV5-5 and TRBJ1-5, is DAGVTQSPTHLIKTRGQQVTLRCSPISGHKSVSWYQQVLGQGPQFIFQYYEKEERGRGNFPDRFSARQFPNYSSELNVNALLLGDSALYLCASSSTGNWNQPQHFGDGTRLSIL.

This clonotype was seen a handful of times. CDR3 coding DNA: TGTGCCATCAGTGAGTCGACGGGCTACGAAAAACTGTTTTTT. Translation: CAISESTGYEKLFF. The V and J genes are TRBV10-3 and TRBJ1-4; no clear D gene. This CDR3 is 14 amino acids long. Germline CDR1 ENHRY, CDR2 SYGVKD. Trimming removed 0 bases from V and 8 bases from J, with 10 bases in between.

There are a few counts of this clonotype. The chain has TRBV5-1 and TRBJ2-7, with D perhaps given as TRBD1 or TRBD2 (6 bases each). Trimming stripped 1 base from V and 2 bases from J, with 16 bases between. In germline, CDR1 is SGHRS, CDR2 YFSETQ. The CDR3 consists of 16 residues. This CDR3 is CASSLNGGHATYEQYV. In nucleotides, the CDR3 is TGCGCCAGCAGCTTGAATGGGGGGCACGCCACCTACGAGCAGTACGTC.

This clonotype showed up many times. The genes are TRBV6-1 and TRBJ2-3; TRBD2 matches 12 bases. Germline-derived CDR1 and CDR2 are MNHNS and SASEGT. The CDR3 is 15 amino acids. Trimming cost V 8 bases and J 2 bases; bases outside gene matches: 5. This CDR3 is CASGRTSGATDTQYF. Here the CDR3 DNA reads TGTGCCAGCGGGAGGACTAGCGGGGCCACAGATACGCAGTATTTT.

With respect to this clonotype: This clone may be a read error of a much larger clone one base away. The chain couples TRBV12-3 or TRBV12-4 to TRBJ1-4; TRBD1 matches 7 bases. This CDR3 has 16 residues. Trimming cost V 10 bases and J 3 bases; bases outside gene matches: 14. The chain's CDR3 is CATGRQGRGANEKLFF. The CDR3 DNA reads TGTGCCACCGGAAGACAGGGAAGGGGGGCTAATGAAAAACTGTTTTTT.

This clonotype appeared many times. This chain joins TRBV5-5 and TRBJ2-7; D unresolved. V was clipped by 4 bases and J by 5 bases, with 7 bases between them. The CDR3 runs to 11 residues. CDR1 is SGHKS and CDR2 is YYEKEE in the germline V gene (reference sequence). DNA of the CDR3: TGTGCCAGCAGCGAATGGAACGAGCAGTACGTC. Translation gives CASSEWNEQYV.

This clonotype appeared a few times. The genes are TRBV7-8 and TRBJ1-2; D not certain. Germline lookup yields CDR1 SGHVS and CDR2 FQNEAQ. The length of the CDR3 is 14 residues. V was cut by 1 base and J by 4 bases, with 10 bases left in between. The CDR3 loop reads CASSLELGFYGYTF. The DNA of the CDR3 is TGTGCCAGCAGCTTAGAACTCGGGTTCTATGGCTACACCTTC.

In its sample, this clonotype was seen many times. The chain uses TRBV27 and TRBJ2-7, with 10 bases fitting TRBD1. CDR1 and CDR2 from the germline V gene are MNHEY and SMNVEV (reference sequence). There are 15 residues in the CDR3. Trimming took 6 bases from V and 5 from J; bases not matched to a gene: 10. CDR3 bases: TGTGCCAGCAGCCCTGGGACAGGGGTAATCCACGAGCAGTACGTC. It yields the protein CASSPGTGVIHEQYV.

This clonotype was counted many times. This sequence joins TRBV6-5 and TRBJ1-6; 9 nucleotides agree with TRBD1. V dropped 4 bases and J dropped 6; count of bases not matched to a gene: 7. Germline V gene data show CDR1 as MNHEY and CDR2 as SVGAGI. This CDR3 comprises 16 residues. The CDR3 DNA is TGTGCCAGCAGTTTCCGGACAGGGGCCGGTAATTCACCCCTCCACTTT. This encodes CASSFRTGAGNSPLHF.

The rearrangement joins TRBV6-5 to TRBJ2-1; TRBD2 aligns across 13 bases. This CDR3 is 18 amino acids long. With V trimmed by 5 bases and J by 3 bases, 10 bases remained unmatched. Germline V gene lookup returns CDR1 MNHEY and CDR2 SVGAGI. Here the CDR3 DNA reads TGTGCCAGCAGTAACCCACCGGGACTAGCGGGGATCTACAATGAGCAGTTCTTC. Its protein product is CASSNPPGLAGIYNEQFF.

In its sample, this clonotype was seen many times. This chain joins TRBV20-1 and TRBJ2-3, with 7 bases identical to TRBD1. The germline CDR1 and CDR2 sequences are DFQATT and SNEGSKA (reference sequence). Trimming took 3 bases from V and 2 from J; bases not matched to a gene: 5. The CDR3 loop spans 14 amino acids. The CDR3 DNA reads TGCAGTGCTAGTCGGGGACAGCACACAGATACGCAGTATTTT. This encodes CSASRGQHTDTQYF.

This clonotype has only a few counts. This chain links TRBV6-1 with TRBJ2-7; 9 positions match TRBD1. With V trimmed by 3 bases and J by 5 bases, 8 bases remained unmatched. This CDR3 contains 15 residues. Germline V gene lookup returns CDR1 MNHNS and CDR2 SASEGT. This chain's CDR3 is CASSEMVGQGHEQYV. The CDR3, as DNA: TGTGCCAGCAGTGAGATGGTGGGACAGGGTCACGAGCAGTACGTC.

The chain uses TRBV7-9 and TRBJ2-3, with unresolved D. The CDR3 is made up of 12 amino acids. Germline V gene sequence: CDR1 SEHNR, CDR2 FQNEAQ (reference sequence). The ends were cut back, 1 base at V and 11 bases at J, with 10 bases in the middle. CDR3 sequence (DNA): TGTGCCAGCAGCTTAGTAGAGAAAATGCAGTATTTT. Residues: CASSLVEKMQYF.

The rearrangement joins TRBV2 to TRBJ2-2; the match to TRBD2 covers 8 bases. Germline V gives CDR1 SNHLY, CDR2 FYNNEI. The CDR3 loop spans 15 amino acids. V was pared by 10 bases and J by 3 bases, with 10 bases of the junction left unmatched. CDR3 sequence: CATSDGTRDTGELFF. CDR3 nucleotide sequence: TGTGCCACCTCGGATGGGACTAGAGACACCGGGGAGCTGTTTTTT. Full variable domain (rest looked up from reference TRBV2 and TRBJ2-2): EPEVTQTPSHQVTQMGQEVILRCVPISNHLYFYWYRQILGQKVEFLVSFYNNEISEKSEIFDDQFSVERPDGSNFTLKIRSTKLEDSAMYFCATSDGTRDTGELFFGEGSRLTVL.

J is TRBJ2-1 and V is TRBV3-1, with D hard to call. Looked up from germline, CDR1 is LGHDT and CDR2 is YNNKEL (reference sequence). V was cut by 1 base and J by 4 bases, with 11 bases left in between. The CDR3 has 15 residues. For the CDR3, the DNA is TGTGCCAGCAGCCAAGCGGGCAGGTTGTACAATGAGCAGTTCTTC. Its translation: CASSQAGRLYNEQFF.

The sample holds many counts of this clonotype. The rearrangement links TRBV20-1 to TRBJ2-3; perhaps TRBD2 as D (5 bases). The CDR3 contains 12 residues. CDR1 is DFQATT and CDR2 is SNEGSKA in the germline V gene (reference sequence). DNA of the CDR3: TGCGGCGGTGGGCGGACTACAGATACGCAGTATTTT. It yields the protein CGGGRTTDTQYF.

This clonotype came up a few times. The genes are TRBV12-3 or TRBV12-4 and TRBJ1-5, with 7 bases matching TRBD1. Trimming at V came to 6 bases and at J to 3 bases, leaving 8 bases not matched to a gene. This CDR3 is built from 15 residues. For the CDR3, the DNA is TGTGCCAGCAGGTCCCAGGGGGGATACAATCAGCCCCAGCATTTT. Its protein product is CASRSQGGYNQPQHF.

This clonotype appeared a few times. This chain links TRBV19 with TRBJ2-3; TRBD2 matches 9 bases. The CDR3 length is 15 residues. V shed 5 bases and J 3 bases; nucleotides not matched to a gene: 6. The germline gives CDR1 LNHDA, CDR2 SQIVND (reference sequence). CDR3 sequence: CASSLTSGPTDTQYF. The CDR3 DNA is TGTGCCAGTAGTTTGACTAGCGGACCAACAGATACGCAGTATTTT. Full variable domain (outside the CDR3, taken from reference TRBV19 and TRBJ2-3): DGGITQSPKYLFRKEGQNVTLSCEQNLNHDAMYWYRQDPGQGLRLIYYSQIVNDFQKGDIAEGYSVSREKKESFPLTVTSAQKNPTAFYLCASSLTSGPTDTQYFGPGTRLTVL.

This clonotype was detected ten times or more. J is TRBJ1-5 and V is TRBV27; TRBD1 is a possible D gene (5 bases). Trimming stripped 3 bases from V and 4 bases from J, with 7 bases between. The CDR3 length is 13 residues. Germline loops: CDR1 MNHEY, CDR2 SMNVEV (reference sequence). CDR3 DNA: TGTGCCAGCAGTTTCTGGGGGAATCAGCCCCAGCATTTT. This sequence encodes CASSFWGNQPQHF.

This clonotype was observed a handful of times. V and J are TRBV27 and TRBJ1-3; a possible D gene is TRBD1 (5 bases). The CDR3 spans 14 residues. The V and J ends lost 7 bases and 0 bases respectively, with 10 bases between them. In germline, CDR1 is MNHEY, CDR2 SMNVEV (reference sequence). The DNA of the CDR3 is TGTGCCAGCAAGGGACGGAACTCTGGAAACACCATATATTTT. Its translation is CASKGRNSGNTIYF.

This clonotype has only a few counts. The rearrangement links TRBV5-6 to TRBJ2-7, with D possibly TRBD2 on 5 matching bases. V shed 5 bases and J shed 5 bases, with 14 bases lying between them. The CDR3 covers 13 residues. CDR1 SGHDT and CDR2 YYEEEE come from the germline V gene. The CDR3 DNA reads TGTGCCAGCAGTCGGATAGCGCAAAACGAGCAGTACGTC. Translating it yields CASSRIAQNEQYV.

The chain couples TRBV5-1 to TRBJ2-3, with no clear D. Germline CDR1 is SGHRS and CDR2 is YFSETQ. The CDR3 contains 16 residues. V dropped 1 base and J dropped 0 bases, with 12 bases sitting between them. CDR3 protein: CASSLTGYSSTDTQYF. In DNA, the CDR3 is TGCGCCAGCAGCTTGACTGGCTATTCCAGCACAGATACGCAGTATTTT.

A few counts support this clonotype. The genes are TRBV29-1 and TRBJ2-5, with TRBD1 as a possible D gene (6 bases). The CDR3 is 15 residues long. V lost 6 bases and J 2 bases, leaving 19 bases between the germline ends. In germline, CDR1 is SQVTM, CDR2 ANQGSEA. Written as DNA, the CDR3 is TGCAGCGTCCTCGGACAGACCAAGGGGCAAGAGACCCAGTACTTC. Translation gives CSVLGQTKGQETQYF.

The chain links TRBV20-1 to TRBJ2-2; D gene unclear. This CDR3 is built from 14 residues. Trimming removed 4 bases from V and 6 bases from J, with 15 bases in between. CDR1 and CDR2 from the germline V gene are DFQATT and SNEGSKA (reference sequence). The CDR3 protein is CSATGLRSPGELFF. The CDR3 DNA follows: TGCAGTGCTACCGGGCTGAGGAGCCCCGGGGAGCTGTTTTTT.

This clonotype came up a few times. This chain links TRBV5-1 with TRBJ2-1; TRBD2 matches 10 bases. The V and J ends lost 4 bases and 2 bases, in that order; junction bases with no gene match: 3. CDR3 length: 15 amino acids. The germline V gene has CDR1 SGHRS and CDR2 YFSETQ. CDR3 DNA: TGCGCCAGCAGCCCAGCGGGAGGGCCCTACAATGAGCAGTTCTTC. This codes for CASSPAGGPYNEQFF.

This clonotype has only a few counts. The chain links TRBV6-1 to TRBJ2-7; the D is unclear. This CDR3 contains 13 residues. CDR1 and CDR2 (germline): MNHNS, SASEGT. V was trimmed by 6 bases and J by 5 bases, leaving 14 bases between them. CDR3 residues: CASRRTLVDEQYV. The CDR3 bases are TGTGCCAGCAGGCGCACTCTTGTCGACGAGCAGTACGTC.

Many counts were recorded for this clonotype. The chain carries TRBV20-1 and TRBJ2-2; 9 nucleotides agree with TRBD2. Germline V gives CDR1 DFQATT, CDR2 SNEGSKA (reference sequence). With V trimmed by 5 bases and J by 7 bases, 14 bases remained unmatched. CDR3 length: 16 amino acids. The CDR3 protein is CSAGGGEVAGVGELFF. The CDR3 DNA follows: TGCAGTGCTGGAGGAGGGGAGGTAGCGGGAGTCGGGGAGCTGTTTTTT.

This clonotype was found a few times. This sequence joins TRBV6-2 or TRBV6-3 and TRBJ2-1; D gene ambiguous. This CDR3 comprises 15 residues. V shed 8 bases and J shed 0 bases, with 14 bases lying between them. Germline V gene lookup returns CDR1 MNHEY and CDR2 SVGEGT. CDR3 in DNA: TGTGCCAGCGGTAAGCCTCTGAGCTCCTACAATGAGCAGTTCTTC. Its protein is CASGKPLSSYNEQFF.

The chain has TRBV20-1 and TRBJ2-2, with D tentatively TRBD1 (5 bases). The length of the CDR3 is 14 residues. Germline-derived CDR1 and CDR2 are DFQATT and SNEGSKA (reference sequence). The V end lost 8 bases, the J end lost 0 bases, and 13 bases lay between the germline ends. CDR3 sequence: CSLQGFANTGELFF. Written as DNA, the CDR3 is TGCAGTCTGCAGGGTTTCGCGAACACCGGGGAGCTGTTTTTT.